These T cell receptor beta chains were read from a single sample in a study of blood T cell repertoires in COVID-19. Using immunoSEQ multiplex PCR, the repertoire was profiled, and TCRdb retains in-frame clones only, with some absent. This table has fewer than 110,000 clones, about three quarters appearing once. The sample consisted of peripheral blood. The receptors here all came from a man aged 65 to 79 with acute or convalescent COVID-19. Each CDR3 is given with its conserved first and last residue. A D gene is named only where the DNA matches it firmly. Not every row has a clone size; where given, it reads once, few, many or a size class.

d_gene	abundance	j_gene	v_gene	CDR3nt	CDR3aa
-	-	TRBJ1-5	TRBV4-1	TGCGCCAGCAGCCAAGAGGGGCAGGGTTCTCGGCCCCAGCATTTT	CASSQEGQGSRPQHF
-	-	TRBJ2-2	TRBV9	TGTGCCAGCAGCGTCCCCGGGACACCTAACACCGGGGAGCTGTTTTTT	CASSVPGTPNTGELFF
TRBD2	-	TRBJ2-1	TRBV11-2	TGTGCCAGCACCCATGGGGGGAGCGGGGGGACCTACAATGAGCAGTTCTTC	CASTHGGSGGTYNEQFF
-	-	TRBJ2-3	TRBV6-1	TGTGCCAGCAGTGAATGGCAGGCGACAGATACGCAGTATTTT	CASSEWQATDTQYF
-	-	TRBJ1-1	TRBV15	TGTGCCACCAGCAGAGATATCAGGGGTTCGGGGACTGAAGCTTTCTTT	CATSRDIRGSGTEAFF
-	-	TRBJ1-4	TRBV2	TGTGCCAGCAGTGCTGGGGCCTTACGAAGCGAAAAACTGTTTTTT	CASSAGALRSEKLFF
-	-	TRBJ1-2	TRBV29-1	TGCAGCGTTGCGGTGTCTGAGTATGGCTACACCTTC	CSVAVSEYGYTF
-	-	TRBJ1-2	TRBV5-1	TGCGCCAGCAGCTCCTCCCTCAACGGGAACTATGGCTACACCTTC	CASSSSLNGNYGYTF
-	-	TRBJ1-1	TRBV5-6	TGTGCCAGCAGCTGGGACCGGGACTCCATGAACACTGAAGCTTTCTTT	CASSWDRDSMNTEAFF
TRBD1	once	TRBJ1-3	TRBV18	TGTGCCAGCTCACCACCGGAACAGGGGACTGGAAACACCATATATTTT	CASSPPEQGTGNTIYF
-	-	TRBJ2-3	TRBV19	TGTGCCAGTAGTATAGGGGCCACTAGCACAGATACGCAGTATTTT	CASSIGATSTDTQYF
TRBD1	once	TRBJ2-2	TRBV9	TGTGCCAGCAGCGGCGACCCCGGACAGGGAAACACCGGGGAGCTGTTTTTT	CASSGDPGQGNTGELFF
-	few	TRBJ1-4	TRBV5-6	TGTGCCAGCAGCTTCCGGGGGGTCAGCGAAAAACTGTTTTTT	CASSFRGVSEKLFF
TRBD1	-	TRBJ1-5	TRBV10-3	TGTGCCAGCGGGACAGACGAGGATCAGCCCCAGCATTTT	CASGTDEDQPQHF